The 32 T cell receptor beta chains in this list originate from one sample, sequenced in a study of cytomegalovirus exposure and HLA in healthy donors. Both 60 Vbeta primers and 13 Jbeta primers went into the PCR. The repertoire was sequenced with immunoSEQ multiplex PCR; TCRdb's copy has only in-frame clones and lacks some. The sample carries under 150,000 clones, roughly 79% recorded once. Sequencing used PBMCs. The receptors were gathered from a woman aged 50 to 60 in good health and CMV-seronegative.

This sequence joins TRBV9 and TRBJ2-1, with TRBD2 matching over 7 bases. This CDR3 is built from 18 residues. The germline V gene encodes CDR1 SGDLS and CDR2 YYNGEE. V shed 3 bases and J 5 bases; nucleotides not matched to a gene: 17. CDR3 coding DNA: TGTGCCAGCAGCGCCACCCCGAGGGGAGGGAGTACAGACAATGAGCAGTTCTTC. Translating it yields CASSATPRGGSTDNEQFF. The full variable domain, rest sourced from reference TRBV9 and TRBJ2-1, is DSGVTQTPKHLITATGQRVTLRCSPRSGDLSVYWYQQSLDQGLQFLIQYYNGEERAKGNILERFSAQQFPDLHSELNLSSLELGDSALYFCASSATPRGGSTDNEQFFGPGTRLTVL.

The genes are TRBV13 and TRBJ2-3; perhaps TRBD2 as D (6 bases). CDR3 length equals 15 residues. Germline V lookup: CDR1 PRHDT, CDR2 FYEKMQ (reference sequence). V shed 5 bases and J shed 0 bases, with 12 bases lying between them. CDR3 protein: CASSGWDSSTDTQYF. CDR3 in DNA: TGTGCCAGCAGCGGGTGGGACTCTAGCACAGATACGCAGTATTTT.

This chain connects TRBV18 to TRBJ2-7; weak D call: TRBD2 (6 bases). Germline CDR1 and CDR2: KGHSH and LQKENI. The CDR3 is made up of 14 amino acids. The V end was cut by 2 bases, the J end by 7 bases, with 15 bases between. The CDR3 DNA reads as TGTGCCAGCTCACCAGGGAGGAATTGGAGGGAGCAGTACGTC. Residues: CASSPGRNWREQYV.

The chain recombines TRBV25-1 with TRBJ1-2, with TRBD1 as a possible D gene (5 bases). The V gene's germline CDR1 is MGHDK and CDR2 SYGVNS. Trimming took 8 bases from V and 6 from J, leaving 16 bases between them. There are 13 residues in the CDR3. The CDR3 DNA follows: TGTGCCAGCGGTGGCAATTTGGGGCATGGCTACACCTTC. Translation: CASGGNLGHGYTF.

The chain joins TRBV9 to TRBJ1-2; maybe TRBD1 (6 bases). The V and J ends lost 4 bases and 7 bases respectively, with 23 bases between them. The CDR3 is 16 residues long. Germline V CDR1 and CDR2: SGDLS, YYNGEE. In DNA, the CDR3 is TGTGCCAGCAGCCCCGAACAGGGACGGGCTCTGGGTGGCTACACCTTC. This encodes CASSPEQGRALGGYTF.

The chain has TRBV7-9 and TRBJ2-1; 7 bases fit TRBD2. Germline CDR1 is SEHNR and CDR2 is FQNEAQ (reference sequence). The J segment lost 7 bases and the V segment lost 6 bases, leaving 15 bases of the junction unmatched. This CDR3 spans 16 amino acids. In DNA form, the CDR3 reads TGTGCCAGCAGTGAAAAAAGGGGTTTCGGGAGGAATGAGCAGTTCTTC. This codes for CASSEKRGFGRNEQFF.

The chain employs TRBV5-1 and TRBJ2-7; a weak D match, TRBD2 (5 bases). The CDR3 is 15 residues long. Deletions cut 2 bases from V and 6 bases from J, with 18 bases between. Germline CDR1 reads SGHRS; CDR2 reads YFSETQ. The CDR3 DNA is TGCGCCAGCAGCTTAGAGGGCAGAACAGCCGGCGAGCAGTACTTC. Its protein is CASSLEGRTAGEQYF.

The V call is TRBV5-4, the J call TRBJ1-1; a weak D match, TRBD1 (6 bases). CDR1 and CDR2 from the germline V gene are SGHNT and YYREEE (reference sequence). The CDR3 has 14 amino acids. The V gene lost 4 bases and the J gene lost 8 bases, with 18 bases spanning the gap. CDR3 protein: CASSLGGGSGEAFF. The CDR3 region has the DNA TGTGCCAGCAGCCTGGGTGGGGGCAGCGGAGAAGCTTTCTTT.

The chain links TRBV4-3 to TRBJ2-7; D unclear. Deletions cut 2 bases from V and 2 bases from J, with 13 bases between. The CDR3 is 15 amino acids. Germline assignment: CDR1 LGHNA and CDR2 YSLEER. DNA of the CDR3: TGCGCCAGCAGCCAAAGTTTAGTGTTACCCTACGAGCAGTACTTC. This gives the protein CASSQSLVLPYEQYF.

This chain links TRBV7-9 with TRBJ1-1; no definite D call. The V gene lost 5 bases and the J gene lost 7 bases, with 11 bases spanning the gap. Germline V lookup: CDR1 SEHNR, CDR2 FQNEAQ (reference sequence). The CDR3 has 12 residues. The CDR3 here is CASSPTTNEAFF. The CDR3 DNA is TGTGCCAGCAGCCCCACAACTAATGAAGCTTTCTTT.

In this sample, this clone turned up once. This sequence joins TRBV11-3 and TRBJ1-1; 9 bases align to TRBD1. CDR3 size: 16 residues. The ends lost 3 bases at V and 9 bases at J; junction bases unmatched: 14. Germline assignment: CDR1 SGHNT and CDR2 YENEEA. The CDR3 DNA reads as TGTGCCAGCAGCTTTACCCGAACAGGGGGCGGCTCAAAAGCTTTCTTT. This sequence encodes CASSFTRTGGGSKAFF.

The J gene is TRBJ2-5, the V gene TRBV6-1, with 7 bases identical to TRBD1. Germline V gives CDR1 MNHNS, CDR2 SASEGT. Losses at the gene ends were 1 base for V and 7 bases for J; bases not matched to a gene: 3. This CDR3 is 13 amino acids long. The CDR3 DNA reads TGTGCCAGCAGTGAAGTTCCAGGGGGGACCCAGTACTTC. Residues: CASSEVPGGTQYF.

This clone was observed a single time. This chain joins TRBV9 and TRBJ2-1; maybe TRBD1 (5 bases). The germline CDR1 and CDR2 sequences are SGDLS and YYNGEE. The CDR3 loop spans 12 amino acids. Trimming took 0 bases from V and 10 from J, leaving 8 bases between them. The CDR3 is CASSVGSGEQFF. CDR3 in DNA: TGTGCCAGCAGCGTAGGCTCAGGGGAGCAGTTCTTC.

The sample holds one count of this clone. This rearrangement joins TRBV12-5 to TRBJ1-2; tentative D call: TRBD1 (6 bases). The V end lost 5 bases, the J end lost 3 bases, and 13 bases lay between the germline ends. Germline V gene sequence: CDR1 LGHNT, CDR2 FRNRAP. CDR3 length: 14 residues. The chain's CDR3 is CASGLTGIDYGYTF. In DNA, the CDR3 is TGTGCTAGTGGTCTTACAGGGATCGACTATGGCTACACCTTC. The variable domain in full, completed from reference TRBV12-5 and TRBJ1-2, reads DARVTQTPRHKVTEMGQEVTMRCQPILGHNTVFWYRQTMMQGLELLAYFRNRAPLDDSGMPKDRFSAEMPDATLATLKIQPSEPRDSAVYFCASGLTGIDYGYTFGSGTRLTVV.

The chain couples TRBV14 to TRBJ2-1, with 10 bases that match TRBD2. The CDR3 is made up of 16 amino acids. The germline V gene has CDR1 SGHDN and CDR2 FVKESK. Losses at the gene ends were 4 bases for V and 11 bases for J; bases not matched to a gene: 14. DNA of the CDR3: TGTGCCAGCAGCCTCCGGACTAGCGGAACTTCAATGAAGCAGTTCTTC. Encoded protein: CASSLRTSGTSMKQFF.

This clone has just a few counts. The CDR3 protein is CASSLMSRTISNQPQHF. For the CDR3, the DNA is TGTGCCAGCAGCTTAATGTCGAGGACTATCAGCAATCAGCCCCAGCATTTT. The chain is built from TRBV7-3 and TRBJ1-5; D gene ambiguous. Germline values: CDR1 SGHTA, CDR2 FQGTGA. CDR3 length: 17 amino acids. Trimming stripped 1 base from V and 1 base from J, with 14 bases between.

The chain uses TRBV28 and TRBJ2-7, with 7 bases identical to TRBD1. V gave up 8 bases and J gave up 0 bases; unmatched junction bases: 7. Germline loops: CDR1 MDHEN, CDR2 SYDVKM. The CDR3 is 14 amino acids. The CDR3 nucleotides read TGTGCCAGCCTCTCCAGGGGGACCTCCTACGAGCAGTACTTC. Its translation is CASLSRGTSYEQYF.

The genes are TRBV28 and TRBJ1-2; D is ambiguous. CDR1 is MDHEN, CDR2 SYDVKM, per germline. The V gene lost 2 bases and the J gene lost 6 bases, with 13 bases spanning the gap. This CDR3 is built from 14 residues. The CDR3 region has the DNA TGTGCCAGCAGTTTAGTCCCGGAGTACCATGGCTACACCTTC. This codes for CASSLVPEYHGYTF.

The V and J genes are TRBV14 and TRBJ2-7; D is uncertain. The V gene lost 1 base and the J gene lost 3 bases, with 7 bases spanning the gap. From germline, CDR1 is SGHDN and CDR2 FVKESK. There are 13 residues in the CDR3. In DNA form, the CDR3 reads TGTGCCAGCAGCCAAGCGGCAGGCTACGAGCAGTACTTC. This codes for CASSQAAGYEQYF.

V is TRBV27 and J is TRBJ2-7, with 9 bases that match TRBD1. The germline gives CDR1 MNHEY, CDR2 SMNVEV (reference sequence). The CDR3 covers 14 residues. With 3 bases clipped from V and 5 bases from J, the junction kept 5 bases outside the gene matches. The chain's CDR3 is CASSFTGGLDEQYF. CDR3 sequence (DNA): TGTGCCAGCAGTTTCACAGGGGGCTTGGACGAGCAGTACTTC.

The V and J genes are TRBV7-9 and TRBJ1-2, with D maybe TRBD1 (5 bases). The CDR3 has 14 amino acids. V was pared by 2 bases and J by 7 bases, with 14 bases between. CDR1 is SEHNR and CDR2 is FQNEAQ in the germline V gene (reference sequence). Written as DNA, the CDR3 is TGTGCCAGCAGCTTAAATCCAACGGGGGGTGGCTACACCTTC. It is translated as CASSLNPTGGGYTF.

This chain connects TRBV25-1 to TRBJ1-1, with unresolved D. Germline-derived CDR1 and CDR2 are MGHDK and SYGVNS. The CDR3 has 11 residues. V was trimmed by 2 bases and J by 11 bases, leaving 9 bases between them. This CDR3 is CASSELMRAFF. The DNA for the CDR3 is TGTGCCAGCAGTGAACTCATGAGGGCTTTCTTT.

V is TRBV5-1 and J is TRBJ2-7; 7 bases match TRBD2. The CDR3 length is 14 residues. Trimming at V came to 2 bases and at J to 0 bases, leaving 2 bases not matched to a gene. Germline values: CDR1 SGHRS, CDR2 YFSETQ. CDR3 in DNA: TGCGCCAGCAGCTTAAAGCGGGGCTCCTACGAGCAGTACTTC. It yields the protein CASSLKRGSYEQYF.

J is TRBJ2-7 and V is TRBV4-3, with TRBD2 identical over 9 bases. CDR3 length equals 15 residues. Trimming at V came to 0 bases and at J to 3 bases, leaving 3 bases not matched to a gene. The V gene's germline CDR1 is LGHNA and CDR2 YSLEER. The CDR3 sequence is CASSQDSGGFYEQYF. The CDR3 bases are TGCGCCAGCAGCCAAGACAGCGGGGGGTTCTACGAGCAGTACTTC.

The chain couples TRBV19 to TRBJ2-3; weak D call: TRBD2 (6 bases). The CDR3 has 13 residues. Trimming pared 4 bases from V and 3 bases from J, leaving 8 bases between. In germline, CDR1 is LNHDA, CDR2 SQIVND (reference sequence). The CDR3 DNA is TGTGCCAGTAGTAGAGGGACTACAGATACGCAGTATTTT. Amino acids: CASSRGTTDTQYF.

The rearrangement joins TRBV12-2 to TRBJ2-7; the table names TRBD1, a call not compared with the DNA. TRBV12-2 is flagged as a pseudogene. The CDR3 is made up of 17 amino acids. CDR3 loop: CASRLVLQPDYSYEQYV. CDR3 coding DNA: TGTGCAAGTCGCTTAGTTTTACAGCCAGATTACTCCTACGAGCAGTACGTC.

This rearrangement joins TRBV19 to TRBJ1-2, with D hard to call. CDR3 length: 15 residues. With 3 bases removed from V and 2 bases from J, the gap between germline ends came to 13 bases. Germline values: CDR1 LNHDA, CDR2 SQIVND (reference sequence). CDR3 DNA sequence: TGTGCCAGTAGTATCTCGCCGGGTCAGAACTATGGCTACACCTTC. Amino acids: CASSISPGQNYGYTF.

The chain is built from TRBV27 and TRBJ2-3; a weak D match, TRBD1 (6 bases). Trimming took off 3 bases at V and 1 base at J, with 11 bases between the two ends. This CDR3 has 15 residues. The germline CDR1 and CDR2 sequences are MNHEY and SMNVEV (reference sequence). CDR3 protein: CASSFQGMGTDTQYF. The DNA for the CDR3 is TGTGCCAGCAGTTTCCAGGGGATGGGCACAGATACGCAGTATTTT.

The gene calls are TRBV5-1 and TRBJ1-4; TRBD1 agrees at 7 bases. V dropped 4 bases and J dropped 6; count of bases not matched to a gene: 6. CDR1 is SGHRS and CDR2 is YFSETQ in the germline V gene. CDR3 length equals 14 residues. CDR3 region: CASSLDRVDEKLFF. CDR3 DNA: TGCGCCAGCAGCCTAGACAGGGTTGATGAAAAACTGTTTTTT.

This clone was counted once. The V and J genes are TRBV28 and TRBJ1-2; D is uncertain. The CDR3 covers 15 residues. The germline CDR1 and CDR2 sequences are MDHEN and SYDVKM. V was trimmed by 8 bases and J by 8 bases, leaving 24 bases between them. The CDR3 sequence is CASSSRPSAAWGYTF. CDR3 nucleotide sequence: TGTGCCAGCTCCTCCCGCCCCTCGGCAGCGTGGGGCTACACCTTC.

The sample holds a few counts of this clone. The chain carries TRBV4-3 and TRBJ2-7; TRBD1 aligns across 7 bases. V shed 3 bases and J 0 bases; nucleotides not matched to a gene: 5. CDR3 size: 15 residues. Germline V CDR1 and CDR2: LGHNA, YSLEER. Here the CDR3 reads CASSQVRDSSYEQYF. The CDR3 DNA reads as TGCGCCAGCAGCCAGGTCCGGGACAGCTCCTACGAGCAGTACTTC.

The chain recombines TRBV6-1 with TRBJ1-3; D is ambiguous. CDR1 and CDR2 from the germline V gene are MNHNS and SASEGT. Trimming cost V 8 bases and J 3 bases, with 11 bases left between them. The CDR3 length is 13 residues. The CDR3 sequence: CASANSDGNTIYF. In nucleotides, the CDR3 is TGTGCCAGCGCAAACAGTGATGGAAACACCATATATTTT.